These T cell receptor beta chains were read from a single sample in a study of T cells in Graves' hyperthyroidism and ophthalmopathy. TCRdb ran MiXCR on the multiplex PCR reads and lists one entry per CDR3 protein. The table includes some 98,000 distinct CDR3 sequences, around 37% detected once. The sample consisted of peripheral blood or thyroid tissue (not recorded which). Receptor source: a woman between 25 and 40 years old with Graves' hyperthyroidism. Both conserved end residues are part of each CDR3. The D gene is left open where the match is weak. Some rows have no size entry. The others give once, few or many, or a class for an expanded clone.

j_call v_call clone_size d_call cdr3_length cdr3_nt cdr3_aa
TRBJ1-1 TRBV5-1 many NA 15 TGCGCCAGCTCACTGGGGCAGGGCGTGAACACTGAAGCTTTCTTT CASSLGQGVNTEAFF
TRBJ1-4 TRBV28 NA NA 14 TGTGCCAGCAGTTTGGGAGCAACTAATGAAAAACTGTTTTTT CASSLGATNEKLFF
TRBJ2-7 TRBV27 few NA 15 TGTGCCAGCAGTCCTATATCGACGGACACCTTAGAGCAGTACTTC CASSPISTDTLEQYF
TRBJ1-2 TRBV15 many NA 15 TGTGCCACCAGCCCCTCCCGGGGGGCGAGCTATGGCTACACCTTC CATSPSRGASYGYTF
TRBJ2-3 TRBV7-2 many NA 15 TGTGCCAGCAGCTCTTCGCCCGTTTCCTCAGATACGCAGTATTTT CASSSSPVSSDTQYF
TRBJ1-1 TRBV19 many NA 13 TGTGCCAGTAGTGTTCGGGGGAACACTGAAGCTTTCTTT CASSVRGNTEAFF
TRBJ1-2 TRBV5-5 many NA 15 TGTGCCAGCAGCTTGGGGGTATCCCCTAGCTATGGCTACACCTTC CASSLGVSPSYGYTF
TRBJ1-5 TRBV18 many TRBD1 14 TGTGCCAGCAGGGACAGCAGAATCAATCAGCCCCAGCATTTT CASRDSRINQPQHF
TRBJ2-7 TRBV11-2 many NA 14 TGTGCCAGCAGCTTATATGTTGGGGCCTACGAGCAGTACTTC CASSLYVGAYEQYF
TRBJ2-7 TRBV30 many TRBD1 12 TGTGCCTCTTACAGGGGGGCCTACGAGCAGTACTTC CASYRGAYEQYF
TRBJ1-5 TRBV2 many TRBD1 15 TGTGCCAGCAGTGGGACAGGGCTGGGCAATCAGCCCCAGCATTTT CASSGTGLGNQPQHF
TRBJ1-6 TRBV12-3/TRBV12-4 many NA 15 TGTGCCAGCAGTTTGATGGCGGACCATGGTTCACCCCTCCACTTT CASSLMADHGSPLHF
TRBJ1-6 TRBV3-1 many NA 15 TGTGCCAGCAGCCACTCGACAAGGCCCAATTCACCCCTCCACTTT CASSHSTRPNSPLHF
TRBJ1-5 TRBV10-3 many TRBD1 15 TGTGCCATCAGGGGGACAGGGGATAGCAATCAGCCCCAGCATTTT CAIRGTGDSNQPQHF
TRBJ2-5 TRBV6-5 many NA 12 TGTGCCAGCAGTTACCACCAGCGCCCCACTCAGTTC CASSYHQRPTQF
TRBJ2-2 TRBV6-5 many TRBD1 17 TGTGCCAGCAGTGGAAGTGGGACAGAGGATAACACCGGGGAGCTGTTTTTT CASSGSGTEDNTGELFF
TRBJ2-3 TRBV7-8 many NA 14 TGTGCCAGCAGCTCGTCAGGAAACTCAGATACGCAGTATTTT CASSSSGNSDTQYF
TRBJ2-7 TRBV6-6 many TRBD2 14 TGTGCCAGCAGCCGGACTAGCGGACCCTACGAGCAGTACTTC CASSRTSGPYEQYF
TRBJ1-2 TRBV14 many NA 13 TGTGCCAGCAGCCAAGATAGAGGGTATGGCTACACCTTC CASSQDRGYGYTF
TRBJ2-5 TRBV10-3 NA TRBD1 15 TGTGCCATCAGGGGGAGACAGGGGGGAGGAGAGACCCAGTACTTC CAIRGRQGGGETQYF
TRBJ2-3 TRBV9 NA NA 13 TGTGCCAGCAGCGTAGGACCGTCAGATACGCAGTATTTT CASSVGPSDTQYF
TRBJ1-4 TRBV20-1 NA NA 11 TGCAGTGCTAGGGCAGGGGAAAAACTGTTTTTT CSARAGEKLFF
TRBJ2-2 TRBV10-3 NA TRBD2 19 TGTGCCATCAGTGAATCGGCGGGGCTAGCGGGAGAGTCCACCGGGGAGCTGTTTTTT CAISESAGLAGESTGELFF
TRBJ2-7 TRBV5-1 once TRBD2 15 TGCGCCAGCAGCTTGGGGGAGGCGGGGGGGTACGAGCAGTACTTC CASSLGEAGGYEQYF
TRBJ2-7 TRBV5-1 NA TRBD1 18 TGCGCCAGCAGCTTGGGCCCAGGGACAGGGGGTTCATCCTACGAGCAGTACTTC CASSLGPGTGGSSYEQYF
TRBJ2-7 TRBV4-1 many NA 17 TGCGCCAGCAGCGACCAACGCCGTGGATCTAACTCCTACGAGCAGTACTTC CASSDQRRGSNSYEQYF
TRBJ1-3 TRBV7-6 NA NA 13 TGTGCCAGCAGCTTAGCCGGGGGGGTCACCATATATTTT CASSLAGGVTIYF
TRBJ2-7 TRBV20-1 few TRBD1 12 TGCAGTGCTATTGACAGGGTCTACGAGCAGTACTTC CSAIDRVYEQYF
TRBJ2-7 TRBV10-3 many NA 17 TGTGCCATCAGTGAGTCGATATTGGCTAGCCGGAGCTACGAGCAGTACTTC CAISESILASRSYEQYF
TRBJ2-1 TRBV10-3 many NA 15 TGTGCCATCAGTGAGAACCAGGGCACCTACAATGAGCAGTTCTTC CAISENQGTYNEQFF
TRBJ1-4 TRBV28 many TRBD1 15 TGTGCCAGCAGTTTACGAGGGACAGGGAATGAAAAACTGTTTTTT CASSLRGTGNEKLFF
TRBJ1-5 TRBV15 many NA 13 TGTGCCACCGGAGACGACAGTTATCAGCCCCAGCATTTT CATGDDSYQPQHF
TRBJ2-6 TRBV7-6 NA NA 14 TGTGCCAGCAGCTGGTTTTCTGGGGCCAACGTCCTGACTTTC CASSWFSGANVLTF
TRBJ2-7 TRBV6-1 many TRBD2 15 TGTGCCAGCAGTGAACCTAGCGGGAGGAACTACGAGCAGTACTTC CASSEPSGRNYEQYF
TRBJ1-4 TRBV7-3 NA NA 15 TGTGCCAGCAGCCCGGGCGGGACACTTAATGAAAAACTGTTTTTT CASSPGGTLNEKLFF
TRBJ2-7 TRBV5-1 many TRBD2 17 TGCGCCAGCAGCTTGTCGGGTAGCGGGAGGGCCTTCTACGAGCAGTACTTC CASSLSGSGRAFYEQYF
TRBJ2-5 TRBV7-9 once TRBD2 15 TGTGCCAGCAGCGAATTTCTAGCGGCTCAAGGGACCCAGTACTTC CASSEFLAAQGTQYF
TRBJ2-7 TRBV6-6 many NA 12 TGTGCCAGCAGCTACGCTAGCGACGAGCAGTACTTC CASSYASDEQYF
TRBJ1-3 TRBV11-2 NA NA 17 TGTGCCAGCAGCTTAGATGGACGGCCTCTGTCTGGAAACACCATATATTTT CASSLDGRPLSGNTIYF
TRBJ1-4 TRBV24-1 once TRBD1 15 TGTGCCACCAGTGGAAGGACAGGGATTGGTGAAAGACTGTTTTTT CATSGRTGIGERLFF
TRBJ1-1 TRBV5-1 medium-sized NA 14 TGCGCCAGCAGCCCGGGACACCGGGGCACTGAAGCTTTCTTT CASSPGHRGTEAFF